One sample yielded the 4 T cell receptor beta chains listed below, sequenced in a study of T cell responses to AZD1222 COVID-19 vaccine. Sequencing used immunoSEQ multiplex PCR; TCRdb keeps in-frame clones, though not all of them. The sample has about 83,000 clones; about 84% are singletons. The starting material was peripheral blood, obtained on day 0 of AZD1222 vaccination. The receptors were gathered from an adult in good health.

The CDR3 region is CASGTHAGGVSNQPQHF. CDR3 DNA: TGTGCTAGTGGTACCCACGCAGGGGGGGTTAGCAATCAGCCCCAGCATTTT. This chain connects TRBV12-5 to TRBJ1-5; 7 nucleotides match TRBD1. This CDR3 is built from 17 residues. Trimming cost V 5 bases and J 0 bases; bases outside gene matches: 10. Germline CDR1 is LGHNT and CDR2 is FRNRAP.

The chain combines TRBV30 with TRBJ2-2; 7 bases are shared with TRBD1. V dropped 1 base and J dropped 4; count of bases not matched to a gene: 6. Germline CDR1 GTSNPN, CDR2 SVGIG (reference sequence). The CDR3 is 15 residues long. CDR3 in amino acids: CAWSANRGITGELFF. In DNA form, the CDR3 reads TGTGCCTGGAGTGCGAACAGGGGTATCACCGGGGAGCTGTTTTTT.

The J gene is TRBJ1-6, the V gene TRBV30; weak D call: TRBD1 (6 bases). Trimming stripped 6 bases from V and 7 bases from J, with 16 bases between. Germline V lookup: CDR1 GTSNPN, CDR2 SVGIG (reference sequence). CDR3 length equals 14 residues. The CDR3 bases are TGTGCCTGCTCCGGGAGGGGGGGCAATTCACCCCTCCACTTT. This codes for CACSGRGGNSPLHF.

The rearrangement joins TRBV20-1 to TRBJ1-2; D possibly corresponds to TRBD1 (5 bases). V shed 3 bases and J shed 4 bases, with 12 bases lying between them. Germline V gives CDR1 DFQATT, CDR2 SNEGSKA (reference sequence). The CDR3 is 13 residues long. CDR3: CSASSQGGYGYTF. The CDR3 region has the DNA TGCAGTGCTAGTTCCCAGGGTGGCTATGGCTACACCTTC.